This T cell receptor (beta chain) was documented in a study of cytomegalovirus exposure and HLA in healthy donors. This CDR3 region has 17 residues. V shed 5 bases and J 0 bases; nucleotides not matched to a gene: 11. The V gene's germline CDR1 is SGHTA and CDR2 FQGNSA. 13 Jbeta primers and 60 Vbeta primers were used for the PCR. The table came from immunoSEQ multiplex PCR; TCRdb's copy has only in-frame clones and leaves some out. The sample totals 70,000 to 100,000 clones. The chain employs TRBV7-2 and TRBJ2-3, with TRBD2 identical over 7 bases. The source of this sequence is a girl aged 5 to 17 in good health and CMV-seropositive. The source material was PBMCs. The CDR3 DNA is TGTGCCAGCAGCAGGGAGGGCTCGAAGCCTAGCACAGATACGCAGTATTTT. It yields the protein CASSREGSKPSTDTQYF. Filled out from reference TRBV7-2 and TRBJ2-3, the complete variable domain reads GAGVSQSPSNKVTEKGKDVELRCDPISGHTALYWYRQSLGQGLEFLIYFQGNSAPDKSGLPSDRFSAERTGGSVSTLTIQRTQQEDSAVYLCASSREGSKPSTDTQYFGPGTRLTVL.